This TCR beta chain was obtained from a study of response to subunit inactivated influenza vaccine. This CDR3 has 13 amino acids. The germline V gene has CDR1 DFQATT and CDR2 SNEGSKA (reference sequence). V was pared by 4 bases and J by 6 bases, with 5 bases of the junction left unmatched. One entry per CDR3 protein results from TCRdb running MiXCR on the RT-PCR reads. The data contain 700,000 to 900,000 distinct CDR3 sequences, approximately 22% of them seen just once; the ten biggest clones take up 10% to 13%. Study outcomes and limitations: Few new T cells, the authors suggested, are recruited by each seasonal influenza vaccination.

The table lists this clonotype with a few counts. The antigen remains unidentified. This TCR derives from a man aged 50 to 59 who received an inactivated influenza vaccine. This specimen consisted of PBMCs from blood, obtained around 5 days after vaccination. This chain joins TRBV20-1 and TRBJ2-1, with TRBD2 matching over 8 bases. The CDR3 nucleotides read TGCAGTGCTACCTGGACTAGCAGCAATGAGCAGTTCTTC. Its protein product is CSATWTSSNEQFF.